This entry features one TCR beta chain sequence. The data derive from a study of post-analysis software for immune sequencing data. Germline lookup yields CDR1 SGHDN and CDR2 FVKESK. V shed 2 bases, J shed 4 bases, and the junction held 7 bases outside the gene matches. This CDR3 region has 15 residues. TCR beta cDNA libraries included unique molecular identifiers. When about 0.95 to 10 million T cells were used, they gave a few hundred thousand cDNA molecules. TCRdb analysed the PCR reads with MiXCR anew, one entry per CDR3 protein. The data show about 160,000 distinct CDR3 sequences, around 34% seen once.

The V call is TRBV14, the J call TRBJ1-2, with 7 bases fitting TRBD1. This TCR was sampled from a girl aged 10 to 17 with multiple sclerosis. The starting material was blood, obtained after autologous hematopoietic stem cell transplantation. CDR3 loop: CASSQPRDRSYGYTF. As DNA, the CDR3 is TGTGCCAGCAGCCAACCCCGGGACAGAAGCTATGGCTACACCTTC.